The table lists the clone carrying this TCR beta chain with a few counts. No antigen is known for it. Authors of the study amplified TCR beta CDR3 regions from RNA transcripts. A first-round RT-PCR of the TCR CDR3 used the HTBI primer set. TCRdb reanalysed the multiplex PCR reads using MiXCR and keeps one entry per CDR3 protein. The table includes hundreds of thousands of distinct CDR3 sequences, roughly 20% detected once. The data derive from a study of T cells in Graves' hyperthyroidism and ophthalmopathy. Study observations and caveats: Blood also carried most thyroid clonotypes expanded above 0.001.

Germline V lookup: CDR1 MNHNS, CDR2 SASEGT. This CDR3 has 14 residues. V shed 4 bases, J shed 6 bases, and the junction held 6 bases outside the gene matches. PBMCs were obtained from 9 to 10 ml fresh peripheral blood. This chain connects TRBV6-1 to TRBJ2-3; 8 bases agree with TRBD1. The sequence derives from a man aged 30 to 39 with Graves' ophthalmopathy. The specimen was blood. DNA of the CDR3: TGTGCCAGCAGTGTGCAGGGGGCGTTGGATACGCAGTATTTT. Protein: CASSVQGALDTQYF.